This T cell receptor (beta chain) was retrieved from a study of blood T cell repertoires in COVID-19. Study-level background: Samples taken during acute and convalescent COVID-19 were collected in the United States, Italy and Spain. PBMCs, B-cell-depleted T cells, or T cells were the source of the cDNA or gDNA that made up the material.

Per germline, CDR1 MNHNS and CDR2 SASEGT. The CDR3 totals 17 residues. V dropped 2 bases and J dropped 4; count of bases not matched to a gene: 9. Original data processing: Reference gene primer amplification yielded estimated nucleated cell counts. Assay used: immunoSEQ multiplex PCR; TCRdb lists only in-frame clones, some missing. Clone size and the V and J calls come from that table; the DNA yielded D and trimming. Among approximately 180,000 clones, roughly 82% were seen once, and the ten largest hold roughly 9%. This sequence joins TRBV6-1 and TRBJ2-3; 10 bases are a match to TRBD1. The specimen sequenced was peripheral blood. The TCR was taken from a woman between 70 and 85 years old with acute or convalescent COVID-19. DNA for the CDR3: TGTGCCAGCAGTGAATGGCGTGTGGGACAGGGGTCAGATACGCAGTATTTT. This codes for CASSEWRVGQGSDTQYF.